This T cell receptor (beta chain) originates from a study of metastatic and nonmetastatic thyroid tumors. Study information: Repertoire comparison spanned blood and tumor or nodule tissue of malignant and benign thyroid patients.

Authors' processing steps: CDR3 differences across clinicopathological groups were used to build a distant-metastasis classifier for papillary thyroid cancer. TCRdb reanalyzed the PCR reads via MiXCR. The V and J calls follow TCRdb's processing rather than the paper's. This sample yields tens of thousands of clones, of which about an eighth are seen a single time; 14% belongs to the top ten. The entire patient cohort was treatment-naive prior to thyroid surgery. Study-wide points: Significantly higher TCR beta diversity was reportedly seen in malignant thyroid tumors than benign nodules, in blood and tumor.

About this clone itself: Its antigen remains unidentified.

The receptor comes from a female donor with papillary thyroid cancer or a benign thyroid nodule (not recorded which). Some clones in this sample may be carry-over from other donors' samples. The source material was blood.

The CDR3 DNA is TGTGCCTGGAGCTCGGACAGGGCAAATTCACCCCTCCACTTT. Its translation: CAWSSDRANSPLHF. The chain links TRBV30 to TRBJ1-6; 8 bases are a match to TRBD1. The CDR3 totals 14 residues. Germline loops: CDR1 GTSNPN, CDR2 SVGIG (reference sequence). With 3 bases clipped from V and 7 bases from J, the junction kept 5 bases outside the gene matches. The whole variable domain, filled in from reference TRBV30 and TRBJ1-6, reads SQTIHQWPATLVQPVGSPLSLECTVEGTSNPNLYWYRQAAGRGLQLLFYSVGIGQISSEVPQNLSASRPQDRQFILSSKKLLLSDSGFYLCAWSSDRANSPLHFGNGTRLTVT.